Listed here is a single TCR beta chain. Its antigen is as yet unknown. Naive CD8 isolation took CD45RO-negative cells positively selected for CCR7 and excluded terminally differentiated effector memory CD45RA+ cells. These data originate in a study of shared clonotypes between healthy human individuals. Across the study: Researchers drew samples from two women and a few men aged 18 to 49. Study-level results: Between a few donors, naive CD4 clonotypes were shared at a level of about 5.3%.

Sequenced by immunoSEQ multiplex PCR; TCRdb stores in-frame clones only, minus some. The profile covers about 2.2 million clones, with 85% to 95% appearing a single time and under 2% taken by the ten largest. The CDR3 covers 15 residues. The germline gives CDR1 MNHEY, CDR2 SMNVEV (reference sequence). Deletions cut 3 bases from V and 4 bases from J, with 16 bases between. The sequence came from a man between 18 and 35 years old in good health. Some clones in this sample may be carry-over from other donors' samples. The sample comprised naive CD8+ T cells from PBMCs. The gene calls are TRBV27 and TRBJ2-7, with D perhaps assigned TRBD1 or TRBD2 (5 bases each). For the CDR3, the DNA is TGTGCCAGCAGTTTGAATGGGGGTTGGGGGTACGAGCAGTACTTC. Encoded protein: CASSLNGGWGYEQYF.